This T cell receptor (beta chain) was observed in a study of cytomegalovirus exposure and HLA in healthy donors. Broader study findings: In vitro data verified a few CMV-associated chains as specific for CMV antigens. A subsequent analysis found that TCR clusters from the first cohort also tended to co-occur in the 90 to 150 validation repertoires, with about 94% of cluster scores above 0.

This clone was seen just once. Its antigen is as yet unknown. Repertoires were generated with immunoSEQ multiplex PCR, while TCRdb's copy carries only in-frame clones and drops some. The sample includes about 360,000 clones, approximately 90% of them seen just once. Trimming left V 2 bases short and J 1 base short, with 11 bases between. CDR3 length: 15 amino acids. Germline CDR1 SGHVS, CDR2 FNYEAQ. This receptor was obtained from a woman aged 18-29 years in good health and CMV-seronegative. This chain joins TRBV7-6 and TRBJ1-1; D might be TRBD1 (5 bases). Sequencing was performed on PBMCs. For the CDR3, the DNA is TGTGCCAGCAGCTTACGGGGAGGGGAGAACACTGAAGCTTTCTTT. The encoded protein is CASSLRGGENTEAFF.